The 27 T cell receptor beta chains below were found in one sample sequenced in a study of T cells in pancreatic ductal adenocarcinoma. No neoadjuvant therapy was given to the selected pancreatic ductal adenocarcinoma patients before their surgery. Assay: immunoSEQ multiplex PCR; the TCRdb copy retains only in-frame clones and omits some. The sample carries 25,000 to 35,000 clones, around nine tenths recorded once. The specimen was PBMCs. The receptors here all came from a human donor with pancreatic ductal adenocarcinoma.

CDR3 coding DNA: TGTGCCAGCACTCAAGGGGGGCGAGAGACCCAGTACTTC. Its translation is CASTQGGRETQYF. This chain links TRBV28 with TRBJ2-5; D tentatively fits TRBD1 or TRBD2 (6 bases each). The CDR3 has 13 amino acids. V was pared by 7 bases and J by 4 bases, with 13 bases between. CDR1 is MDHEN and CDR2 is SYDVKM in the germline V gene.

The count of this clone is one. The chain couples TRBV5-5 to TRBJ2-7; perhaps TRBD1 as D (6 bases). Germline V gene data show CDR1 as SGHKS and CDR2 as YYEKEE (reference sequence). V shed 4 bases and J shed 5 bases, with 16 bases lying between them. The CDR3 contains 14 residues. CDR3 sequence (DNA): TGTGCCAGCAGCGGGCAACAGGGTGGAAACGAGCAGTACTTC. Translated, it gives CASSGQQGGNEQYF.

The V and J genes are TRBV10-3 and TRBJ2-1; D not resolved. The CDR3 runs 14 residues. Per germline, CDR1 ENHRY and CDR2 SYGVKD. V lost 0 bases and J lost 4, with 7 bases in between. The CDR3 region has the DNA TGTGCCATCAGTGAGTCGACCCTTTACAATGAGCAGTTCTTC. Its translation is CAISESTLYNEQFF.

This clone has only one observation. The CDR3 nucleotides read TGTGCCAGGAGGAAGAGGACTAGCGGTACAGAGACCCAGTACTTC. Amino acids: CARRKRTSGTETQYF. The chain has TRBV21-1 and TRBJ2-5; the table's TRBD2 call for D was not verified on the DNA. TRBV21-1 is a pseudogene segment. The CDR3 spans 15 residues.

The chain recombines TRBV28 with TRBJ1-1; 10 nucleotides align to TRBD1. J gave up 3 bases and V 7 bases, and 5 bases lay outside the gene matches. This CDR3 region has 14 residues. The germline V gene encodes CDR1 MDHEN and CDR2 SYDVKM. CDR3 sequence: CASNRQGADTEAFF. The CDR3 coding sequence is TGTGCCAGCAACCGACAGGGGGCGGACACTGAAGCTTTCTTT.

A note on this clone: A junction end diverges from the germline sequence, so it may reflect a read error. The chain couples TRBV13 to TRBJ1-1, with a tentative D call TRBD1 (5 bases). The CDR3 consists of 13 residues. Germline V lookup: CDR1 PRHDT, CDR2 FYEKMQ (reference sequence). This CDR3 is CASSLDSLGEAFF. The CDR3 DNA reads TGTGCCAGCAGTTTAGACAGCCTAGGGGAAGCTTTCTTT.

The rearrangement joins TRBV19 to TRBJ1-2; the match to TRBD1 covers 11 bases. V was clipped by 6 bases and J by 3 bases; unmatched bases: 3. The CDR3 totals 14 residues. Germline lookup yields CDR1 LNHDA and CDR2 SQIVND (reference sequence). The CDR3 spells CASSGDRGDYGYTF. The CDR3 bases are TGTGCCAGTAGCGGGGACAGGGGGGACTATGGCTACACCTTC.

This chain joins TRBV6-6 and TRBJ1-4; D ambiguous. The CDR3 is 13 residues long. Germline V gives CDR1 MNHNY, CDR2 SVGAGI (reference sequence). The V and J ends lost 6 bases and 5 bases respectively, with 10 bases between them. CDR3 in DNA: TGTGCCAGCAGATCGCCAGCGAATGAAAAACTGTTTTTT. This codes for CASRSPANEKLFF.

The rearrangement links TRBV7-2 to TRBJ1-2, with unresolved D. The CDR3 runs to 12 residues. The germline gives CDR1 SGHTA, CDR2 FQGNSA. V gave up 5 bases and J gave up 3 bases, with 7 bases separating them. CDR3 region: CASSGWDYGYTF. The CDR3 nucleotides read TGTGCCAGCAGCGGGTGGGACTATGGCTACACCTTC.

The chain couples TRBV7-8 to TRBJ1-2; D is undetermined. CDR1 is SGHVS, CDR2 FQNEAQ, per germline. This CDR3 has 13 amino acids. Between the trimmed V and J ends, which lost 2 bases and 2 bases, there was a span of 6 bases. CDR3 sequence: CASSLQLNYGYTF. The CDR3, as DNA: TGTGCCAGCAGCTTACAGCTAAACTATGGCTACACCTTC.

The chain is built from TRBV6-1 and TRBJ1-5, with a weak D call TRBD1 (5 bases). V dropped 6 bases and J dropped 0 bases, with 12 bases sitting between them. This CDR3 comprises 15 residues. Germline CDR1 and CDR2: MNHNS and SASEGT. The DNA of the CDR3 is TGTGCCAGCAGGGTAGGGGTCTATAGCAATCAGCCCCAGCATTTT. Translating it yields CASRVGVYSNQPQHF.

The chain couples TRBV27 to TRBJ2-1; no clear D gene. The germline CDR1 and CDR2 sequences are MNHEY and SMNVEV (reference sequence). V lost 2 bases and J lost 10, with 6 bases in between. This CDR3 comprises 11 residues. CDR3 amino acids: CASSLGSEQFF. The DNA for the CDR3 is TGTGCCAGCAGTTTAGGATCGGAGCAGTTCTTC.

V usage is TRBV4-3 and J usage is TRBJ2-7; the D is unclear. Germline assignment: CDR1 LGHNA and CDR2 YSLEER. The CDR3 has 14 amino acids. Trimming shortened V by 4 bases and J by 0 bases, and 10 bases separated the two germline ends. In nucleotides, the CDR3 is TGCGCCAGCAGCCCGACTTACAGCTCCTACGAGCAGTACTTC. Translation: CASSPTYSSYEQYF.

The chain employs TRBV7-9 and TRBJ2-1, with D possibly matching TRBD2 (5 bases). The germline CDR1 and CDR2 sequences are SEHNR and FQNEAQ (reference sequence). V dropped 8 bases and J dropped 8 bases, with 16 bases sitting between them. The CDR3 has 13 residues. The CDR3 sequence: CASVEASRDEQFF. CDR3 in DNA: TGTGCCAGCGTGGAGGCCTCGAGGGATGAGCAGTTCTTC. The variable domain in full, completed from reference TRBV7-9 and TRBJ2-1, reads DTGVSQNPRHKITKRGQNVTFRCDPISEHNRLYWYRQTLGQGPEFLTYFQNEAQLEKSRLLSDRFSAERPKGSFSTLEIQRTEQGDSAMYLCASVEASRDEQFFGPGTRLTVL.

The V and J genes are TRBV28 and TRBJ2-1; D is perhaps TRBD1 or TRBD2 (5 bases each). Trimming left V 5 bases short and J 3 bases short, with 17 bases between. The CDR3 length is 16 residues. Germline assignment: CDR1 MDHEN and CDR2 SYDVKM. CDR3 nucleotide sequence: TGTGCCAGCAGTCCCCCCCCCAGGGACCTCTACAATGAGCAGTTCTTC. Translated: CASSPPPRDLYNEQFF. Combining the CDR3 with reference TRBV28 and TRBJ2-1 gives the whole variable domain DVKVTQSSRYLVKRTGEKVFLECVQDMDHENMFWYRQDPGLGLRLIYFSYDVKMKEKGDIPEGYSVSREKKERFSLILESASTNQTSMYLCASSPPPRDLYNEQFFGPGTRLTVL.

The chain links TRBV7-3 to TRBJ2-2; no reliable D call. This CDR3 is built from 13 residues. V lost 5 bases and J 5 bases, leaving 9 bases between the germline ends. The germline V gene encodes CDR1 SGHTA and CDR2 FQGTGA. DNA for the CDR3: TGTGCCAGCAGCCCGACTGTAACCGGGGAGCTGTTTTTT. This translates into CASSPTVTGELFF.

The genes are TRBV28 and TRBJ2-1; 15 bases match TRBD2. In germline, CDR1 is MDHEN, CDR2 SYDVKM. V shed 6 bases and J 4 bases; nucleotides not matched to a gene: 13. CDR3 length equals 19 residues. The CDR3 protein is CASSLIGLAGGGSYNEQFF. CDR3 nucleotide sequence: TGTGCCAGCAGCCTGATAGGACTAGCGGGAGGGGGGTCATACAATGAGCAGTTCTTC.

This clone has a handful of counts. The chain uses TRBV4-1 and TRBJ2-1; perhaps TRBD2 as D (6 bases). The CDR3 sequence is 18 residues long. CDR1 and CDR2 from the germline V gene are MGHRA and YSYEKL. V was cut by 3 bases and J by 1 base, with 19 bases left in between. The CDR3 region has the DNA TGCGCCAGCAGCCAGCCCCGGGACTCAAAGAGGTCCTACAATGAGCAGTTCTTC. Amino acid sequence: CASSQPRDSKRSYNEQFF.

The rearrangement joins TRBV4-3 to TRBJ1-1; 7 bases match TRBD1. Germline trimming cut 4 bases from V and 4 bases from J; bases unmatched to any gene: 9. Germline CDR1 is LGHNA and CDR2 is YSLEER. The CDR3 covers 15 residues. CDR3 protein: CASSPQGQFGTEAFF. In nucleotides, the CDR3 is TGCGCCAGCAGCCCACAGGGGCAGTTTGGCACTGAAGCTTTCTTT.

The chain recombines TRBV7-3 with TRBJ2-1; the D is unclear. In germline, CDR1 is SGHTA, CDR2 FQGTGA. Trimming cost V 2 bases and J 8 bases, with 10 bases left between them. This CDR3 contains 13 residues. CDR3 nucleotide sequence: TGTGCCAGCAGCTTATCAACATTCGATGAGCAGTTCTTC. Translation gives CASSLSTFDEQFF.

V and J are TRBV4-3 and TRBJ1-1; D call uncertain. Per the germline V gene, CDR1 is LGHNA and CDR2 is YSLEER. Deletions cut 4 bases from V and 1 base from J, with 10 bases between. This CDR3 comprises 14 residues. The CDR3 nucleotides are TGCGCCAGCAGCCCCTCTCGGGGGAACACTGAAGCTTTCTTT. Translating gives CASSPSRGNTEAFF.

V and J are TRBV7-8 and TRBJ2-5; the D gene is possibly TRBD1 (7 bases). CDR1 and CDR2 (germline): SGHVS, FQNEAQ. V lost 1 base to trimming and J lost 4 bases, with 10 bases between them. The CDR3 contains 14 residues. CDR3 loop: CASSLGRDRETQYF. The CDR3, as DNA: TGTGCCAGCAGCTTAGGGAGGGACAGAGAGACCCAGTACTTC.

This clone was observed a single time. The rearrangement joins TRBV2 to TRBJ2-1; D is perhaps TRBD1 or TRBD2 (5 bases each). V was clipped by 2 bases and J by 0 bases, with 8 bases between them. There are 15 residues in the CDR3. CDR1 is SNHLY and CDR2 is FYNNEI in the germline V gene. CDR3 sequence: CASSEFGGSYNEQFF. The CDR3 DNA sequence: TGTGCCAGCAGTGAATTTGGGGGCTCCTACAATGAGCAGTTCTTC.

The chain recombines TRBV19 with TRBJ2-1, with D perhaps TRBD2 (5 bases). V was pared by 11 bases and J by 0 bases, with 11 bases between. The CDR3 is made up of 13 amino acids. Per the germline V gene, CDR1 is LNHDA and CDR2 is SQIVND (reference sequence). The CDR3 nucleotides are TGTGCCTCAGGAGGTTACTCCTACAATGAGCAGTTCTTC. As protein: CASGGYSYNEQFF.

The chain recombines TRBV5-1 with TRBJ2-7; 7 positions match TRBD1. Trimming took 0 bases from V and 3 from J; bases not matched to a gene: 6. Germline loops: CDR1 SGHRS, CDR2 YFSETQ. The CDR3 runs to 15 residues. CDR3 residues: CASSLGTGGGYEQYF. The CDR3 bases are TGCGCCAGCAGCTTGGGGACAGGCGGAGGCTACGAGCAGTACTTC.

The chain couples TRBV7-2 to TRBJ2-7; weak D call: TRBD1 (6 bases). The CDR3 extends over 15 amino acids. Germline V CDR1 and CDR2: SGHTA, FQGNSA. Trimming took off 2 bases at V and 1 base at J, with 12 bases between the two ends. CDR3 bases: TGTGCCAGCAGCTTACAGACAGGTCCTTCCTACGAGCAGTACTTC. Translation gives CASSLQTGPSYEQYF.

CDR3 coding DNA: TGTGCCAGCAGCTTACGGGAAACCGGGGAGCTGTTTTTT. Its translation: CASSLRETGELFF. The rearrangement joins TRBV7-9 to TRBJ2-2; possible D gene TRBD2, 5 bases. V was shortened by 2 bases and J by 5 bases, with 6 bases between the two germline ends. The CDR3 extends over 13 amino acids. The germline V gene encodes CDR1 SEHNR and CDR2 FQNEAQ (reference sequence). The complete variable domain, with remaining parts taken from reference TRBV7-9 and TRBJ2-2, reads DTGVSQNPRHKITKRGQNVTFRCDPISEHNRLYWYRQTLGQGPEFLTYFQNEAQLEKSRLLSDRFSAERPKGSFSTLEIQRTEQGDSAMYLCASSLRETGELFFGEGSRLTVL.